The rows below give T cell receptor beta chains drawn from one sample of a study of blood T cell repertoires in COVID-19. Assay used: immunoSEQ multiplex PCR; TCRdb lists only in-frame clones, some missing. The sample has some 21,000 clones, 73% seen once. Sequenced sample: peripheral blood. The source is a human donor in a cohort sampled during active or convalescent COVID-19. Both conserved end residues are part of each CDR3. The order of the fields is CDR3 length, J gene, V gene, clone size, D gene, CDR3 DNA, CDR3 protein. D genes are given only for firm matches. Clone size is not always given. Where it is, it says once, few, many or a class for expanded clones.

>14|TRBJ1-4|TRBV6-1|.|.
TGTGCCAGCAGTGAAGCCCCCGGAGGTGAAAAACTGTTTTTT
CASSEAPGGEKLFF
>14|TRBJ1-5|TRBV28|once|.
TGTGCCAGCAGCCGCGGGGGAGGGGGGGAGCCCCAGCATTTT
CASSRGGGGEPQHF
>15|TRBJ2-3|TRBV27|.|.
TGTGCCAGCAGTTTATGGGGGCGAAGCACAGATACGCAGTATTTT
CASSLWGRSTDTQYF
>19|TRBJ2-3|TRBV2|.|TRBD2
TGTGCCAGCAGTGAAATGCAAGCGGGGGGGCCAGCCAGCACAGATACGCAGTATTTT
CASSEMQAGGPASTDTQYF
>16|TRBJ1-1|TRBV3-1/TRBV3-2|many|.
TGTGCCAGCAGCCCAACGCGTACAGGGTTGAGCACTGAAGCTTTCTTT
CASSPTRTGLSTEAFF
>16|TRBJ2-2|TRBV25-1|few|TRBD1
TGTGCCACTGGACAGGTAGAGGGACGGGGCACCGGGGAGCTGTTTTTT
CATGQVEGRGTGELFF
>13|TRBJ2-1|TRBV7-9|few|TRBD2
TGTGCCAGCAGCCTAGGACTAGTGGGTGTGCAGTTCTTC
CASSLGLVGVQFF
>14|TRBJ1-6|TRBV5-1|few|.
TGCGCCAGCAGCCTGCGGACAGCCAATTCACCCCTCCACTTT
CASSLRTANSPLHF
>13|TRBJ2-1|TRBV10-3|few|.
TGTGCCATCAGTGAGTCGGCGGAAAATGAGCAGTTCTTC
CAISESAENEQFF
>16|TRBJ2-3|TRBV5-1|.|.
TGCGCCAGCAGCTTGGCCCCGGACAGCAGCACAGATACGCAGTATTTT
CASSLAPDSSTDTQYF
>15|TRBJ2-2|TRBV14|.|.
TGTGCCAGCAGCCAACTTCGTACAGGAATCGGGGAGCTGTTTTTT
CASSQLRTGIGELFF
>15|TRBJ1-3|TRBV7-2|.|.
TGTGCCAGCAGCTTAAGTGGGGCGCCGGGAAACACCATATATTTT
CASSLSGAPGNTIYF
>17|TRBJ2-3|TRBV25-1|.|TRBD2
TGTGCCAGCCCCGGGCGGGAGGGTCGGACTAGCACAGATACGCAGTATTTT
CASPGREGRTSTDTQYF
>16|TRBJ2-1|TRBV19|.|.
TGTGCCAGTAGTACCCGTGGCCGACAGCTCTACAATGAGCAGTTCTTC
CASSTRGRQLYNEQFF